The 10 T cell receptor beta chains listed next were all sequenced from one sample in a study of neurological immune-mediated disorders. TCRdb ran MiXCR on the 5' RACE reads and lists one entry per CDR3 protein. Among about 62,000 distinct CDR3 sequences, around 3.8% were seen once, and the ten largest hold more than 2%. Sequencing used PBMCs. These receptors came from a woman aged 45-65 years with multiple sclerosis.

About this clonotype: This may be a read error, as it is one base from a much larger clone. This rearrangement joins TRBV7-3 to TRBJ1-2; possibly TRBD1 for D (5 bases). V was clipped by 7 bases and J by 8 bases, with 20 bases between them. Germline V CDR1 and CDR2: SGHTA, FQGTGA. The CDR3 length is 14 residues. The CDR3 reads CASNLRAGTSGYTF. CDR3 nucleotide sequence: TGTGCCAGCAACTTGCGTGCAGGGACGAGCGGCTACACCTTC.

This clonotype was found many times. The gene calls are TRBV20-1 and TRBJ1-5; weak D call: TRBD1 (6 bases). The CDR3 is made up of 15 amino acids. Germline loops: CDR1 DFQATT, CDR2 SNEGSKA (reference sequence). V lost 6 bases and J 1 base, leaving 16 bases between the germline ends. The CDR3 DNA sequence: TGCAGTGCCCCCCCAGGGGCCGGGAGCAATCAGCCCCAGCATTTT. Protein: CSAPPGAGSNQPQHF.

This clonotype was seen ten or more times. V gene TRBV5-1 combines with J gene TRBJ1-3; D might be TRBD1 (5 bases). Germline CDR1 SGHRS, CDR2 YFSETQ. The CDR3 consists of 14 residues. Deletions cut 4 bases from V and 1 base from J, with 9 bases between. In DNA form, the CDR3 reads TGCGCCAGCAGCCGAGGGGCGTCTGGAAACACCATATATTTT. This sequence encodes CASSRGASGNTIYF.

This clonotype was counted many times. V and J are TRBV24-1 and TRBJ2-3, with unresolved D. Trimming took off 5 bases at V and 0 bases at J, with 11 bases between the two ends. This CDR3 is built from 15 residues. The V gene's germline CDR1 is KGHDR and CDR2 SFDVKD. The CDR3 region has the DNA TGTGCCACCAGTGCCGCGATTACTAGCACAGATACGCAGTATTTT. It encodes CATSAAITSTDTQYF.

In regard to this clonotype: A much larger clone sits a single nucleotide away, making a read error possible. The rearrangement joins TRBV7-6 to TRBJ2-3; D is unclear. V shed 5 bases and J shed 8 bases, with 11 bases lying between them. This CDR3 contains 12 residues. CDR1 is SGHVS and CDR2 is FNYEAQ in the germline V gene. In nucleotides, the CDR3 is TGTGCCAGCAGCCAAAAGGGTGGTACGCAGTATTTT. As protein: CASSQKGGTQYF.

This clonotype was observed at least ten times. The CDR3 DNA follows: TGTGCCAGCAGTTTAATGGGACAGGGTGAAAAACTGTTTTTT. It translates to CASSLMGQGEKLFF. The chain employs TRBV12-3 or TRBV12-4 and TRBJ1-4; 9 positions match TRBD1. Unmatched junction bases numbered 2, after V lost 2 bases and J lost 7 bases. The CDR3 is 14 residues long.

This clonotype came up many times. CDR3 coding DNA: TGTGCCAGCAGCTTGATCGGAGAGGCGAGAACAGATACGCAGTATTTT. The encoded protein is CASSLIGEARTDTQYF. The chain combines TRBV5-5 with TRBJ2-3, with no clear D. CDR3 length: 16 amino acids. Germline values: CDR1 SGHKS, CDR2 YYEKEE (reference sequence). Deletions cut 1 base from V and 3 bases from J, with 15 bases between. Based on the CDR3 plus reference TRBV5-5 and TRBJ2-3, the full variable domain is DAGVTQSPTHLIKTRGQQVTLRCSPISGHKSVSWYQQVLGQGPQFIFQYYEKEERGRGNFPDRFSARQFPNYSSELNVNALLLGDSALYLCASSLIGEARTDTQYFGPGTRLTVL.

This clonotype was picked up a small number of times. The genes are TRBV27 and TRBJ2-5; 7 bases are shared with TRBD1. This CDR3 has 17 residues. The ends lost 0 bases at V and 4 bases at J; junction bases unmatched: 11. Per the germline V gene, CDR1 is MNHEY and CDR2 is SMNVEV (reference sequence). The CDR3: CASSLSRPGQYRETQYF. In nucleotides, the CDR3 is TGTGCCAGCAGTTTATCGCGTCCGGGACAGTACAGAGAGACCCAGTACTTC.

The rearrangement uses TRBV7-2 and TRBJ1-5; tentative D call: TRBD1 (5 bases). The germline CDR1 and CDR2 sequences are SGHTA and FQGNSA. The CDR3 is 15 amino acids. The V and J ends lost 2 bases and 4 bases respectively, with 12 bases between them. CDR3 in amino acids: CASSLPGLKNQPQHF. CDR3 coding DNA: TGTGCCAGCAGCTTACCGGGACTGAAAAATCAGCCCCAGCATTTT.

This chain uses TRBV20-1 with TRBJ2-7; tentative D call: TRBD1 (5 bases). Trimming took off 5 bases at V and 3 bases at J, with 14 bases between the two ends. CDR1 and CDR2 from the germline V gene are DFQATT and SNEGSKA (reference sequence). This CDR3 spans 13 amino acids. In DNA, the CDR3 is TGCAGTGCTCCGATTCAGGGAATCTACGAGCAGTACTTC. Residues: CSAPIQGIYEQYF.